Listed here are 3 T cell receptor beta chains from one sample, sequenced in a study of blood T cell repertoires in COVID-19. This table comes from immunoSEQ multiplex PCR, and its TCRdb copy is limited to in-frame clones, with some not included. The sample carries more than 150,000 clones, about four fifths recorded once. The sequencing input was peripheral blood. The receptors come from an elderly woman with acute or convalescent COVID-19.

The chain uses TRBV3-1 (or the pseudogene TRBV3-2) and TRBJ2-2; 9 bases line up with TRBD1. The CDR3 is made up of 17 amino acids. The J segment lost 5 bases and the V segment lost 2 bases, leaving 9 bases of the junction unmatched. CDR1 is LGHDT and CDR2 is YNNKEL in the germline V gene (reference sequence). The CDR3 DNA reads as TGTGCCAGCAGCCAAAACACCGGGACAGGGCATACCGGGGAGCTGTTTTTT. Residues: CASSQNTGTGHTGELFF.

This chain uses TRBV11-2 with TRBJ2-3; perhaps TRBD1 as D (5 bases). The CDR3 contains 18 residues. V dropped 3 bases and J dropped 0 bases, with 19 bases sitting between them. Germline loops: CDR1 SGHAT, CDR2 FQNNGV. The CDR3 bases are TGTGCCAGCAGCTTTAATGTGGCAGGGAATCCCAGCACAGATACGCAGTATTTT. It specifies CASSFNVAGNPSTDTQYF. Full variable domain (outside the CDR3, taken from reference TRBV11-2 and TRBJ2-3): EAGVAQSPRYKIIEKRQSVAFWCNPISGHATLYWYQQILGQGPKLLIQFQNNGVVDDSQLPKDRFSAERLKGVDSTLKIQPAKLEDSAVYLCASSFNVAGNPSTDTQYFGPGTRLTVL.

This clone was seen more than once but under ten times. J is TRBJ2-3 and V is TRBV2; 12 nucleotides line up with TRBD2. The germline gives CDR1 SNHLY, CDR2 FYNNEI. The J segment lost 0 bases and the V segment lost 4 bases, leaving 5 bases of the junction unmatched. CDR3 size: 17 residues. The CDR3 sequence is CASSGTSGTSSTDTQYF. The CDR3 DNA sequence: TGTGCCAGCAGTGGGACTAGCGGGACGTCGAGCACAGATACGCAGTATTTT.